This TCR beta chain is drawn from a study of tumor and adjacent non-tumor tissue in lung cancer (dated by TCRdb to 2017 to 2018). General notes on the study: Patients with adenocarcinoma (roughly 12), squamous cell carcinoma (2) and small cell lung cancer (1) were included in the cohort. The roughly 15 patients were aged 31 to 76 years, included around ten men and 5 women, and had TNM stage I to III disease. A total of about 130 million productive TCRbeta reads were generated by sequencing, corresponding to an average of roughly 4.1 million reads per sample. Using bulk TCRbeta repertoires from some 15 lung cancer patients, the study set lung tumor tissue side by side with matched distant non-tumor lung tissue. TCRbeta CDR3 sequencing was performed on approximately 30 paired specimens, with one tumor sample and one normal lung sample collected per patient.

What the authors observed across the whole study: Tumor tissue showed significantly greater TCR diversity (inverse Simpson) than normal lung tissue (approximately 430 vs 150, P = 0.0075, Mann-Whitney U test). Only roughly 14 patients were in the cohort, and the authors stated that larger samples and more detailed clinical data are needed. In normal lung, the top 100 clones accounted for a significantly larger cumulative share of the repertoire than in tumor tissue. The sequencing platform is not named in the methods, and unique molecular identifiers are not mentioned. Younger patients had significantly higher TCR diversity, and higher tumor TCR diversity was associated with shorter overall and disease-free survival. Because peripheral blood was not sequenced, the blood TCRbeta repertoires of the lung cancer patients in the study went unexamined.

Library prep was done by multiplex PCR. Sequencing was carried out with an Illumina HiSeq 2500. TCRbeta libraries were constructed through three rounds of nested PCR with primers (Table S4) according to protocols adapted from ARM-PCR. Before sequencing, PCR products of 200-500 bp were excised from the gel and purified with the QIAquick gel extraction kit. The original methods were these. Reads were cleaned using Trimmomatic, were merged into complete CDR3 sequences using FLASH, and were assigned to V(D)J germline segments using MiTCR. VDJtools was used to compute clonal diversity as the inverse Simpson's index. A read counted as productive if the sequence was in-frame and lacked a premature stop codon. The raw public data were reprocessed by TCRdb itself: fastp quality trimming at Q25, MiXCR clonotype calling, in-frame beta chains only. Rows with a matching CDR3 protein are joined into one entry that keeps the most common DNA and genes. The V and J calls here are based on TCRdb, not the publication. The sample table contains tens of thousands of distinct CDR3 sequences; only one count was recorded for less than 80% of them. The top ten clonotypes cover approximately 16% of the sample.

The cysteine opens and the phenylalanine closes a CDR3 of 15 amino acids. The kept DNA is CDR3 alone, 45 bases in frame from the first base. According to the germline V gene, CDR1 reads SGHRS and CDR2 reads YFSETQ. A remark on this clonotype: No antigen is known for it. The germline gene is not matched at one end of the junction; a read error may be the cause.

RNA was extracted from bulk unsorted tissue and checked for quality with a NanoDrop ND-1000 and an Agilent 2100. All donors had newly diagnosed lung cancer, had not received prior chemotherapy, and were admitted for thoracic surgery in China between August and November 2014. Anyone who had undergone radiotherapy or chemotherapy before, or who had another cancer at the same time, was left out of the study. Pieces of surgical tissue measuring about 1-2.2 cm3 were kept in RNAlater solution and stored at -80 degrees C until use. The clonotype originates from a man in his fifties or sixties with non-small cell lung cancer. The chain is encoded by TRBV5-1 joined to TRBJ1-5; the D gene is perhaps TRBD1, from 6 matching bases. The sample consisted of lung tumor tissue. The DNA sequence is given as TGCGCCAACAGCCCGCAGGGGTATAGCAATCAGCCCCAGCATTTT. Its protein is CANSPQGYSNQPQHF.